This TCR beta chain emerged from a study of cytomegalovirus exposure and HLA in healthy donors. Study outcomes and limitations: Being productive about 90% or about 30% of the time was typical of most TCR beta V segments in an earlier analysis.

The primer mix had 60 Vbeta and 13 Jbeta primers. Generated by immunoSEQ multiplex PCR, the TCRdb table keeps only in-frame clones and is missing some. Here the sample spans just over 150,000 clones, roughly 79% being singletons. The CDR3 has 14 amino acids. Germline-derived CDR1 and CDR2 are SGHRS and YFSETQ. V lost 3 bases and J lost 4; bases outside the gene matches: 6. For this clone: Its antigen remains unknown.

The gene calls are TRBV5-1 and TRBJ1-1; 7 bases fit TRBD1. The sample taken for sequencing was PBMCs. The sequence came from a woman aged 50 to 65 in good health and CMV-seropositive. The CDR3 reads CASSSAGGLTEAFF. The CDR3, as DNA: TGCGCCAGCAGCTCAGCAGGGGGTCTCACTGAAGCTTTCTTT.